The T cell receptor beta chain described here comes from a study of T cell repertoires in cytomegalovirus infection. Study summary: It was the public TCR beta signatures that indicated both CMV infection and matching HLA type. Study-level results: The cumulative frequency of public TCR beta families identified carriers of CMV plus the relevant HLA.

MiXCR was run by TCRdb on the reads, yielding one entry per CDR3 protein. Among hundreds of thousands of distinct CDR3 sequences listed, 15% to 20% were seen once. Concerning this clonotype: No antigen is known for it.

The CDR3 spans 15 residues. Germline-derived CDR1 and CDR2 are MGHRA and YSYEKL. The germline V and J ends were trimmed by 3 bases and 4 bases, with 12 bases remaining between them. Material: PBMCs. This receptor was taken from a human donor in good health (CMV status not recorded). Some clones in this sample may be carry-over from other donors' samples. This chain connects TRBV4-1 to TRBJ2-2; the D gene is possibly TRBD1 (5 bases). CDR3 amino acids: CASSHGRAVTGELFF. DNA for the CDR3: TGCGCCAGCAGCCACGGCAGGGCGGTCACCGGGGAGCTGTTTTTT.